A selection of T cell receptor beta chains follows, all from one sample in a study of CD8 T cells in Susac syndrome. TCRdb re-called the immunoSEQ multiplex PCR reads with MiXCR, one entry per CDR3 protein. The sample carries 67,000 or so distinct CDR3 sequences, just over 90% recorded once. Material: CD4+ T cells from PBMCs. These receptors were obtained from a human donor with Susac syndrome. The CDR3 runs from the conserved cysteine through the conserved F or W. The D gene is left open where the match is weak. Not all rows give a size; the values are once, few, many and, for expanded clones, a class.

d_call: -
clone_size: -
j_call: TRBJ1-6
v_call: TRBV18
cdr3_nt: TGTGCCAGCTCACTCGACAGCTCCTATAATTCACCCCTCCACTTT
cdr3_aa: CASSLDSSYNSPLHF

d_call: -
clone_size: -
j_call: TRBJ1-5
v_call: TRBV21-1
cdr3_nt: TGTGCCAGCAGCAAAGGACCCCGACAGGGGGCGAATCAGCCCCAGCATTTT
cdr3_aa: CASSKGPRQGANQPQHF

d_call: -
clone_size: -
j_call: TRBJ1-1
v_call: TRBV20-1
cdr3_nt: TGCAGTGCTAGATATGGCCCGCTGACTGAAGCTTTCTTT
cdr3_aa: CSARYGPLTEAFF

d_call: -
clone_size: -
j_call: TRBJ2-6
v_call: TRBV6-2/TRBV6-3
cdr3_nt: TGTGCCAGCAACGCAATCAGCTCTGGGGCCAACGTCCTGACTTTC
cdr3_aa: CASNAISSGANVLTF

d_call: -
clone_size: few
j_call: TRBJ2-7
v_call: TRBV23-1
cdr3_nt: TGCGCCAGCAGTCACCATCCACCCGATGGGGCTGAACCATCCTACGAGCAGTACTTC
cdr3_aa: CASSHHPPDGAEPSYEQYF

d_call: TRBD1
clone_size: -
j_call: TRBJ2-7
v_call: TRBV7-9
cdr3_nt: TGTGCCAGCAGCTTTCCAGGACAGGGAGGTGACTACGAGCAGTACTTC
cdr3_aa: CASSFPGQGGDYEQYF

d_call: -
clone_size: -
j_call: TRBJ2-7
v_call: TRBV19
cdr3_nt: TGTGCCAGTAGTCGGGCTAGCAGTTACGAGCAGTACTTC
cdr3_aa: CASSRASSYEQYF

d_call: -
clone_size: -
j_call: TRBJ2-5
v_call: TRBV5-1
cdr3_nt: TGTGCCAGCAGCTTAGGGGGAGGGGAGACCCAGTACTTC
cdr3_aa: CASSLGGGETQYF

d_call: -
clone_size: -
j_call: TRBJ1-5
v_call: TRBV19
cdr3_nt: TGTGCCAGTACCCTCAGGGTATCGGACAATCAGCCCCAGCATTTT
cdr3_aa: CASTLRVSDNQPQHF

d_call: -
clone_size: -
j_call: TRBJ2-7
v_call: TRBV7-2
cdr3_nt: TGTGCCAGCAGCATCGCAGGAGGCTCCTACGAGCAGTACTTC
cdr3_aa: CASSIAGGSYEQYF

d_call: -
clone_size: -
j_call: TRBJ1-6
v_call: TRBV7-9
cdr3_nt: TGTGCCAGCAGACCTGACGGGGATTCACCCCTCCACTTT
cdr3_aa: CASRPDGDSPLHF

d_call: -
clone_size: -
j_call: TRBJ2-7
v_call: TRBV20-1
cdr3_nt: TGCAGTGCTAGCGGAGGGGCCTACGAGCAGTACTTC
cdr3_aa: CSASGGAYEQYF

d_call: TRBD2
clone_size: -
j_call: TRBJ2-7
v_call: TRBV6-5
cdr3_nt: TGTGCCAGCAGTTACTCGAGAACTAGCGGGGGGGCCCCGGTAACCTACGAGCAGTACTTC
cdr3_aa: CASSYSRTSGGAPVTYEQYF

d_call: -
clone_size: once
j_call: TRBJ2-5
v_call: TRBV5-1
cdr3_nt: TGCGCCAGCAGCCTACTTTTGGGGGAAGAGACCCAGTACTTC
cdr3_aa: CASSLLLGEETQYF

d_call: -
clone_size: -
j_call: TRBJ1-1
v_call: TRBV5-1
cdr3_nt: TGCGCCAGCAGCCGATGGGAAATGAACACTGAAGCTTTCTTT
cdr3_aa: CASSRWEMNTEAFF

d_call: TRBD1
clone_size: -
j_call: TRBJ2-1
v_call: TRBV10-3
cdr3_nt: TGTGCCATCAGTTCGGACAGGGAGAGTGAGCAGTTCTTC
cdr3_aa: CAISSDRESEQFF